These T cell receptor beta chains were read from a single sample in a study of identifying expanded T cells in peripheral blood. The table came from immunoSEQ multiplex PCR; TCRdb's copy has only in-frame clones and leaves some out. This table has approximately 85,000 clones, roughly four fifths appearing once. The specimen sequenced was blood. The receptor set was obtained from a person between 18 and 75 years old in good health. The CDR3 runs from the conserved cysteine through the conserved F or W. The order of the fields is clone size, V gene, J gene, D gene, CDR3 protein, CDR3 DNA. The D gene is left open where the match is weak. Not all rows give a size; the values are once, few, many and, for expanded clones, a class.

size: .
V: TRBV28
J: TRBJ1-5
D: .
CDR3: CASTLGSRNQPQHF
DNA: TGTGCCAGCACCTTGGGCAGCCGCAATCAGCCCCAGCATTTT

size: .
V: TRBV7-3
J: TRBJ2-3
D: .
CDR3: CASSPLVGTDTQYF
DNA: TGTGCCAGCAGCCCCCTAGTGGGCACAGATACGCAGTATTTT

size: .
V: TRBV19
J: TRBJ1-2
D: TRBD1
CDR3: CASSPDRDPIYGYTF
DNA: TGTGCCAGTAGCCCGGACAGGGATCCAATCTATGGCTACACCTTC

size: .
V: TRBV6-6
J: TRBJ1-1
D: TRBD1
CDR3: CASSYSGQTYTEAFF
DNA: TGTGCCAGCAGTTACTCGGGACAGACTTACACTGAAGCTTTCTTT

size: .
V: TRBV7-8
J: TRBJ2-5
D: .
CDR3: CASSAQRPDSQETQYF
DNA: TGTGCCAGCAGCGCCCAGCGTCCTGACAGTCAAGAGACCCAGTACTTC

size: once
V: TRBV9
J: TRBJ2-2
D: TRBD1
CDR3: CASSVAGGANTGELFF
DNA: TGTGCCAGCAGCGTAGCAGGGGGAGCGAACACCGGGGAGCTGTTTTTT

size: .
V: TRBV29-1
J: TRBJ2-7
D: TRBD2
CDR3: CSAGGRAREQYF
DNA: TGCAGCGCTGGCGGGAGGGCCCGCGAGCAGTACTTC

size: .
V: TRBV7-9
J: TRBJ2-3
D: .
CDR3: CASGPRADTQYF
DNA: TGTGCCAGCGGACCCAGGGCAGATACGCAGTATTTT

size: .
V: TRBV7-2
J: TRBJ1-5
D: .
CDR3: CASSLSGNQPQHF
DNA: TGTGCCAGCAGCTTAAGTGGGAATCAGCCCCAGCATTTT

size: few
V: TRBV6-5
J: TRBJ2-7
D: TRBD1
CDR3: CASSRTGYEQYF
DNA: TGTGCCAGCAGCCGGACAGGCTACGAGCAGTACTTC

size: .
V: TRBV2
J: TRBJ1-4
D: .
CDR3: CASSESPPEEKLFF
DNA: TGTGCCAGCAGTGAATCGCCCCCTGAGGAAAAACTGTTTTTT

size: .
V: TRBV28
J: TRBJ1-2
D: .
CDR3: CASSLWDGLYGYTF
DNA: TGTGCCAGCAGTTTATGGGACGGACTCTATGGCTACACCTTC

size: .
V: TRBV5-1
J: TRBJ2-7
D: TRBD1
CDR3: CASTPGQGPYEQYF
DNA: TGCGCCAGCACACCGGGACAGGGGCCCTACGAGCAGTACTTC

size: .
V: TRBV7-6
J: TRBJ1-5
D: TRBD1
CDR3: CASSTRTGDQPQHF
DNA: TGTGCCAGCAGCACCAGGACAGGGGATCAGCCCCAGCATTTT

size: .
V: TRBV4-3
J: TRBJ2-7
D: .
CDR3: CASSQARSSYEQYF
DNA: TGCGCCAGCAGCCAAGCCCGAAGCTCCTACGAGCAGTACTTC

size: .
V: TRBV7-3
J: TRBJ1-1
D: TRBD1
CDR3: CASSSAGQGDAFF
DNA: TGTGCCAGCAGCTCAGCAGGACAGGGGGACGCTTTCTTT

size: .
V: TRBV6-5
J: TRBJ1-5
D: .
CDR3: CASSYSGGGVNQPQHF
DNA: TGTGCCAGCAGTTACTCCGGGGGAGGTGTCAATCAGCCCCAGCATTTT

size: .
V: TRBV5-1
J: TRBJ1-5
D: .
CDR3: CASSLQGGGNQPQHF
DNA: TGCGCCAGCAGCTTGCAGGGAGGGGGCAATCAGCCCCAGCATTTT

size: .
V: TRBV28
J: TRBJ2-7
D: TRBD1
CDR3: CASSEQGANWEQYF
DNA: TGTGCCAGCAGTGAACAGGGGGCTAATTGGGAGCAGTACTTC

size: .
V: TRBV5-4
J: TRBJ2-1
D: .
CDR3: CASSIPLGEQFF
DNA: TGTGCCAGCAGCATACCGTTAGGGGAGCAGTTCTTC

size: .
V: TRBV5-6
J: TRBJ2-7
D: TRBD2
CDR3: CASSKGGGRGSYEQYF
DNA: TGTGCCAGCAGCAAAGGAGGCGGGAGAGGGTCCTACGAGCAGTACTTC

size: .
V: TRBV6-5
J: TRBJ2-1
D: TRBD2
CDR3: CASTTPLATNEQFF
DNA: TGTGCCAGCACCACCCCACTAGCGACCAATGAGCAGTTCTTC

size: .
V: TRBV19
J: TRBJ2-5
D: TRBD1
CDR3: CASSRAGGRETQYF
DNA: TGTGCCAGTAGTAGGGCAGGGGGAAGAGAGACCCAGTACTTC

size: .
V: TRBV19
J: TRBJ1-5
D: .
CDR3: CASSPILSSVNSNQPQHF
DNA: TGTGCCAGTAGTCCTATACTCTCCAGCGTAAATAGCAATCAGCCCCAGCATTTT

size: .
V: TRBV7-8
J: TRBJ1-2
D: TRBD1
CDR3: CASSSSGTGKGGYTF
DNA: TGTGCCAGCAGCTCCTCCGGGACAGGGAAGGGCGGCTACACCTTC

size: .
V: TRBV11-2
J: TRBJ2-7
D: .
CDR3: CASRRPGRSSYEQYF
DNA: TGTGCCAGCAGACGACCGGGACGCAGCTCCTACGAGCAGTACTTC

size: .
V: TRBV5-1
J: TRBJ1-2
D: TRBD1
CDR3: CASSIRTGGADYGYTF
DNA: TGCGCCAGCAGCATCCGGACAGGGGGCGCCGACTATGGCTACACCTTC